This is a list of T cell receptor beta chains from one sample in a study of blood T cell repertoires in COVID-19. Sequencing was performed with immunoSEQ multiplex PCR; in TCRdb, only in-frame clones are kept and a portion is missing. Of approximately 120,000 clones listed, around four fifths are singletons. Sequencing was done on a sample of peripheral blood. These receptor sequences come from an older man with active or convalescent COVID-19. Each CDR3 is given with its conserved first and last residue. A D gene is named only where the DNA matches it firmly. Size is omitted from some rows. Given values are once, few, many or a class for expanded clones.

j_gene: TRBJ2-2
d_gene: TRBD2
v_gene: TRBV30
abundance: -
CDR3aa: CAWKAGGAVTGELFF
CDR3nt: TGTGCCTGGAAAGCGGGGGGGGCGGTCACCGGGGAGCTGTTTTTT

j_gene: TRBJ2-5
d_gene: TRBD1
v_gene: TRBV6-1
abundance: once
CDR3aa: CASRDRGRETQYF
CDR3nt: TGTGCCAGCAGGGACAGGGGGCGCGAGACCCAGTACTTC

j_gene: TRBJ2-5
d_gene: TRBD1
v_gene: TRBV4-1
abundance: -
CDR3aa: CASSQWDRGLETQYF
CDR3nt: TGCGCCAGCAGCCAATGGGACAGGGGGCTGGAGACCCAGTACTTC

j_gene: TRBJ1-2
d_gene: -
v_gene: TRBV19
abundance: -
CDR3aa: CASSGGMLYGYTF
CDR3nt: TGTGCCAGTTCAGGAGGAATGCTCTATGGCTACACCTTC

j_gene: TRBJ1-2
d_gene: -
v_gene: TRBV2
abundance: -
CDR3aa: CASSDPPGVLSYTF
CDR3nt: TGTGCCAGCAGTGACCCCCCGGGGGTATTGAGCTACACCTTC

j_gene: TRBJ2-1
d_gene: TRBD2
v_gene: TRBV9
abundance: -
CDR3aa: CASSVGSGGFYNEQFF
CDR3nt: TGTGCCAGCAGCGTGGGTAGCGGGGGCTTCTACAATGAGCAGTTCTTC

j_gene: TRBJ1-1
d_gene: -
v_gene: TRBV7-6
abundance: -
CDR3aa: CASSFDRSTEAFF
CDR3nt: TGTGCCAGCAGCTTTGACAGGAGCACTGAAGCTTTCTTT

j_gene: TRBJ1-5
d_gene: TRBD1
v_gene: TRBV14
abundance: -
CDR3aa: CASSAKTSPGQGVSNQPQHF
CDR3nt: TGTGCCAGCAGCGCAAAAACTTCCCCGGGACAGGGGGTTAGCAATCAGCCCCAGCATTTT

j_gene: TRBJ1-4
d_gene: -
v_gene: TRBV2
abundance: -
CDR3aa: CASSRQATNEKLFF
CDR3nt: TGTGCCAGCAGCCGACAGGCAACTAATGAAAAACTGTTTTTT

j_gene: TRBJ2-2
d_gene: -
v_gene: TRBV27
abundance: -
CDR3aa: CASRTGIYTGELFF
CDR3nt: TGTGCCAGCAGAACCGGGATATACACCGGGGAGCTGTTTTTT

j_gene: TRBJ1-5
d_gene: -
v_gene: TRBV29-1
abundance: -
CDR3aa: CSVEGDGYKPQHF
CDR3nt: TGCAGCGTTGAAGGCGACGGGTATAAGCCCCAGCATTTT

j_gene: TRBJ1-1
d_gene: -
v_gene: TRBV2
abundance: -
CDR3aa: CASRVGENTEAFF
CDR3nt: TGTGCCAGCAGGGTAGGGGAAAACACTGAAGCTTTCTTT

j_gene: TRBJ1-1
d_gene: -
v_gene: TRBV5-1
abundance: -
CDR3aa: CASSLGMSGSTEAFF
CDR3nt: TGCGCCAGCAGCTTGGGAATGAGCGGGAGCACTGAAGCTTTCTTT

j_gene: TRBJ2-2
d_gene: TRBD2
v_gene: TRBV7-2
abundance: -
CDR3aa: CASSPGTSGGRVNGELFF
CDR3nt: TGTGCCAGCAGCCCCGGGACTAGCGGGGGGCGGGTCAATGGGGAGCTGTTTTTT

j_gene: TRBJ1-6
d_gene: -
v_gene: TRBV5-1
abundance: -
CDR3aa: CASRTIQGPNSPLHF
CDR3nt: TGCGCCAGCAGAACGATTCAGGGTCCTAATTCACCCCTCCACTTT

j_gene: TRBJ1-6
d_gene: TRBD1
v_gene: TRBV12-5
abundance: -
CDR3aa: CASGSGQGVSPLHF
CDR3nt: TGTGCTAGTGGTTCGGGACAGGGGGTTTCACCCCTCCACTTT

j_gene: TRBJ1-5
d_gene: -
v_gene: TRBV28
abundance: -
CDR3aa: CASTDQGYGNQPQHF
CDR3nt: TGTGCCAGCACGGATCAGGGCTACGGGAATCAGCCCCAGCATTTT

j_gene: TRBJ2-2
d_gene: -
v_gene: TRBV7-2
abundance: -
CDR3aa: CASSPGWRTGELFF
CDR3nt: TGTGCCAGCAGCCCAGGGTGGAGAACCGGGGAGCTGTTTTTT

j_gene: TRBJ1-6
d_gene: -
v_gene: TRBV7-2
abundance: once
CDR3aa: CASSLIPSPLHF
CDR3nt: TGTGCCAGCAGCCTAATCCCTTCACCCCTCCACTTT

j_gene: TRBJ2-2
d_gene: TRBD2
v_gene: TRBV9
abundance: -
CDR3aa: CASRSGGAFGPGELFF
CDR3nt: TGTGCCAGCAGAAGCGGGGGGGCCTTTGGACCCGGGGAGCTGTTTTTT

j_gene: TRBJ1-5
d_gene: -
v_gene: TRBV27
abundance: -
CDR3aa: CASSIQGNQPQHF
CDR3nt: TGTGCCAGCAGTATACAGGGTAATCAGCCCCAGCATTTT

j_gene: TRBJ2-1
d_gene: TRBD1
v_gene: TRBV12-5
abundance: -
CDR3aa: CASGDRGLNEQFF
CDR3nt: TGTGCCTCCGGGGACAGGGGGCTCAATGAGCAGTTCTTC

j_gene: TRBJ2-2
d_gene: -
v_gene: TRBV6-2/TRBV6-3
abundance: -
CDR3aa: CASSGSFGTGELFF
CDR3nt: TGTGCCAGCAGTGGGAGCTTCGGGACCGGGGAGCTGTTTTTT

j_gene: TRBJ2-7
d_gene: TRBD2
v_gene: TRBV18
abundance: -
CDR3aa: CASSQSSGEYEQYF
CDR3nt: TGTGCCAGCTCACAGTCTAGCGGAGAATACGAGCAGTACTTC

j_gene: TRBJ2-3
d_gene: -
v_gene: TRBV29-1
abundance: -
CDR3aa: CSVNRLSTDTQYF
CDR3nt: TGCAGCGTTAACAGATTGAGCACAGATACGCAGTATTTT

j_gene: TRBJ2-5
d_gene: -
v_gene: TRBV5-6
abundance: once
CDR3aa: CASSLQGWETQYF
CDR3nt: TGTGCCAGCAGCTTACAGGGATGGGAGACCCAGTACTTC

j_gene: TRBJ2-7
d_gene: -
v_gene: TRBV11-2
abundance: -
CDR3aa: CASSLFGGTHYSYEQYF
CDR3nt: TGTGCCAGCAGCTTATTTGGGGGGACCCATTACTCCTACGAGCAGTACTTC

j_gene: TRBJ2-3
d_gene: -
v_gene: TRBV7-6
abundance: few
CDR3aa: CASSTRGGLGADTQYF
CDR3nt: TGTGCCAGCAGCACCAGAGGGGGATTGGGCGCAGATACGCAGTATTTT

j_gene: TRBJ1-5
d_gene: TRBD1
v_gene: TRBV7-8
abundance: -
CDR3aa: CASSRDREGNQPQHF
CDR3nt: TGTGCCAGCAGCCGAGACAGGGAAGGCAATCAGCCCCAGCATTTT

j_gene: TRBJ1-1
d_gene: TRBD1
v_gene: TRBV11-2
abundance: once
CDR3aa: CASSPYRGTEAFF
CDR3nt: TGTGCCAGCAGCCCGTACAGGGGGACTGAAGCTTTCTTT

j_gene: TRBJ2-5
d_gene: TRBD1
v_gene: TRBV6-6
abundance: -
CDR3aa: CASSYGTGQETQYF
CDR3nt: TGTGCCAGCAGTTACGGGACAGGACAAGAGACCCAGTACTTC

j_gene: TRBJ2-5
d_gene: TRBD1
v_gene: TRBV12-3/TRBV12-4
abundance: once
CDR3aa: CASGRGPETQYF
CDR3nt: TGTGCGAGCGGCAGGGGGCCTGAGACCCAGTACTTC

j_gene: TRBJ2-3
d_gene: -
v_gene: TRBV12-5
abundance: once
CDR3aa: CASGGTLSTDTQYF
CDR3nt: TGTGCTAGTGGCGGGACATTAAGCACAGATACGCAGTATTTT

j_gene: TRBJ1-3
d_gene: -
v_gene: TRBV12-5
abundance: few
CDR3aa: CASGLVSGPQDSGNTIYF
CDR3nt: TGTGCTAGTGGTTTGGTATCAGGCCCTCAAGACTCTGGAAACACCATATATTTT

j_gene: TRBJ2-6
d_gene: TRBD2
v_gene: TRBV7-2
abundance: -
CDR3aa: CASSPGAGSDSGANVLTF
CDR3nt: TGTGCCAGCAGCCCCGGAGCGGGGTCCGACTCTGGGGCCAACGTCCTGACTTTC

j_gene: TRBJ2-4
d_gene: TRBD2
v_gene: TRBV30
abundance: -
CDR3aa: CAWEIREGKNIQYF
CDR3nt: TGTGCCTGGGAAATCAGGGAGGGCAAAAACATTCAGTACTTC

j_gene: TRBJ1-1
d_gene: -
v_gene: TRBV29-1
abundance: -
CDR3aa: CSSEGPQGTEAFF
CDR3nt: TGCAGCTCCGAGGGGCCCCAGGGGACTGAAGCTTTCTTT

j_gene: TRBJ1-1
d_gene: -
v_gene: TRBV5-8
abundance: -
CDR3aa: CASSLARTTNTEAFF
CDR3nt: TGTGCCAGCAGCTTGGCACGGACAACGAACACTGAAGCTTTCTTT

j_gene: TRBJ2-1
d_gene: -
v_gene: TRBV20-1
abundance: -
CDR3aa: CSASGRENSYNEQFF
CDR3nt: TGCAGTGCTAGTGGGCGGGAAAACTCCTACAATGAGCAGTTCTTC

j_gene: TRBJ2-6
d_gene: -
v_gene: TRBV5-1
abundance: -
CDR3aa: CASSTTGSSGANVLTF
CDR3nt: TGCGCCAGCAGTACGACTGGGAGCTCTGGGGCCAACGTCCTGACTTTC

j_gene: TRBJ1-1
d_gene: -
v_gene: TRBV5-1
abundance: -
CDR3aa: CASSLAAGNSEAFF
CDR3nt: TGCGCCAGCAGCTTGGCCGCAGGGAATTCTGAAGCTTTCTTT

j_gene: TRBJ2-1
d_gene: TRBD2
v_gene: TRBV27
abundance: -
CDR3aa: CASIHPGGSYNEQFF
CDR3nt: TGTGCCAGCATTCATCCGGGGGGGTCCTACAATGAGCAGTTCTTC

j_gene: TRBJ2-2
d_gene: -
v_gene: TRBV14
abundance: -
CDR3aa: CASSHSGVVDTGELFF
CDR3nt: TGTGCCAGCAGCCACTCGGGGGTTGTCGACACCGGGGAGCTGTTTTTT

j_gene: TRBJ2-5
d_gene: TRBD1
v_gene: TRBV7-9
abundance: -
CDR3aa: CASSGTGQETQYF
CDR3nt: TGTGCCAGCAGCGGGACAGGGCAAGAGACCCAGTACTTC

j_gene: TRBJ1-1
d_gene: -
v_gene: TRBV7-3
abundance: -
CDR3aa: CASSFGPGSIPTEAFF
CDR3nt: TGTGCCAGCAGCTTCGGTCCGGGGTCGATCCCTACTGAAGCTTTCTTT

j_gene: TRBJ2-6
d_gene: -
v_gene: TRBV4-3
abundance: -
CDR3aa: CASSQAYIERRADSGANVLTF
CDR3nt: TGCGCCAGCAGCCAAGCCTACATAGAGCGGAGAGCTGACTCTGGGGCCAACGTCCTGACTTTC

j_gene: TRBJ1-2
d_gene: -
v_gene: TRBV19
abundance: -
CDR3aa: CASSPPDRRVNYGYTF
CDR3nt: TGTGCCAGTAGTCCTCCCGACAGGAGAGTTAACTATGGCTACACCTTC

j_gene: TRBJ2-1
d_gene: TRBD1
v_gene: TRBV23-1
abundance: -
CDR3aa: CASSQSIITGTGENEQFF
CDR3nt: TGCGCCAGCAGTCAATCGATTATAACCGGGACAGGGGAGAATGAGCAGTTCTTC

j_gene: TRBJ2-1
d_gene: TRBD2
v_gene: TRBV2
abundance: few
CDR3aa: CASRGTSGGYNEQFF
CDR3nt: TGTGCCAGCAGGGGGACTAGCGGGGGATATAATGAGCAGTTCTTC

j_gene: TRBJ1-4
d_gene: -
v_gene: TRBV7-8
abundance: -
CDR3aa: CASSLALQRGLAANEKLFF
CDR3nt: TGTGCCAGCAGCTTAGCGCTACAAAGGGGCCTTGCGGCTAATGAAAAACTGTTTTTT

j_gene: TRBJ2-3
d_gene: TRBD1
v_gene: TRBV2
abundance: -
CDR3aa: CASSEAHRGSDTQYF
CDR3nt: TGTGCCAGCAGTGAAGCTCACAGGGGATCAGATACGCAGTATTTT

j_gene: TRBJ2-7
d_gene: -
v_gene: TRBV14
abundance: once
CDR3aa: CASSQAPRGVTHEQYF
CDR3nt: TGTGCCAGCAGCCAAGCCCCCCGAGGAGTAACCCACGAGCAGTACTTC

j_gene: TRBJ1-1
d_gene: -
v_gene: TRBV7-9
abundance: -
CDR3aa: CASSYREEDTEAFF
CDR3nt: TGTGCCAGCAGCTACAGGGAAGAAGACACTGAAGCTTTCTTT

j_gene: TRBJ2-3
d_gene: TRBD1
v_gene: TRBV29-1
abundance: few
CDR3aa: CSVGGTGEILTDTQYF
CDR3nt: TGCAGCGTTGGCGGGACAGGGGAAATTTTAACAGATACGCAGTATTTT

j_gene: TRBJ2-1
d_gene: -
v_gene: TRBV12-3/TRBV12-4
abundance: -
CDR3aa: CASSLVDEQFF
CDR3nt: TGTGCCAGCAGCTTGGTAGATGAGCAGTTCTTC